What follows is one T cell receptor beta chain and its context. Germline loops: CDR1 SGHDT, CDR2 YYEEEE. V dropped 2 bases and J dropped 0 bases, with 9 bases sitting between them. This CDR3 comprises 16 residues. This specimen comes from a study of early T cells in non-severe SARS-CoV-2 infection. Turning to the study itself: Sequencing was performed on bulk RNA from unsorted whole blood, leaving chains unpaired.

Attached unique molecular identifiers marked individual cDNA molecules. TCRdb re-derived calls from the 5' RACE reads in MiXCR, one entry per CDR3 protein. The sample has 40,000 to 60,000 distinct CDR3 sequences, about 6% seen once; the top ten hold less than 3.5%. The source material was whole blood, sampled at baseline. The chain joins TRBV5-6 to TRBJ2-6; D not resolved. This receptor was obtained from an adult who was a healthcare worker with PCR-confirmed SARS-CoV-2 infection or an uninfected control (not recorded which). As DNA, the CDR3 is TGTGCCAGCAGCTTTCGCGGAGTCTCTGGGGCCAACGTCCTGACTTTC. Its translation: CASSFRGVSGANVLTF.